The 21 T cell receptor beta chains given below trace back to one sample, sequenced in a study of blood T cell repertoires in COVID-19. TCRdb's copy holds only in-frame clones and misses some; the assay was immunoSEQ multiplex PCR. The sample records under 250,000 clones, almost 85% being singletons. Sequencing used peripheral blood. The origin of the receptors is a woman aged 40 to 50 with acute or convalescent COVID-19.

This clone is a singleton in its sample. The chain recombines TRBV4-3 with TRBJ2-1; a possible D gene is TRBD2 (5 bases). The germline V gene has CDR1 LGHNA and CDR2 YSLEER. The CDR3 spans 16 residues. Trimming took 0 bases from V and 2 from J, leaving 11 bases between them. The CDR3 DNA reads as TGCGCCAGCAGCCAAGATGGACGACTAACCTACAATGAGCAGTTCTTC. As protein: CASSQDGRLTYNEQFF.

The gene calls are TRBV7-2 and TRBJ2-1, with 10 bases that match TRBD2. The CDR3 runs to 16 residues. In germline, CDR1 is SGHTA, CDR2 FQGNSA. Trimming cost V 2 bases and J 9 bases; bases outside gene matches: 10. CDR3 nucleotides: TGTGCCAGCAGCTTAATGGCTAGCGGGAGCTTAGGTGAGCAGTTCTTC. Translation gives CASSLMASGSLGEQFF.

This sequence joins TRBV11-2 and TRBJ1-1; possibly TRBD1 for D (6 bases). CDR1 and CDR2 (germline): SGHAT, FQNNGV. V lost 4 bases, J lost 0 bases, and 9 bases lay in between. CDR3 length equals 14 residues. The CDR3 coding sequence is TGTGCCAGCAGCTGGACAGTAATGAACACTGAAGCTTTCTTT. Its translation is CASSWTVMNTEAFF.

Turning to this clone: Within the sample, other DNA sequences also encode this same CDR3. The rearrangement joins TRBV6-5 to TRBJ1-1; D is perhaps TRBD1 (6 bases). V lost 2 bases, J lost 5 bases, and 9 bases lay in between. CDR1 MNHEY and CDR2 SVGAGI come from the germline V gene. This CDR3 has 13 amino acids. DNA for the CDR3: TGTGCCAGCAGTTACACAGGGAAAACTGAAGCTTTCTTT. This sequence encodes CASSYTGKTEAFF.

This rearrangement joins TRBV11-3 to TRBJ2-2; weak D call: TRBD1 (5 bases). Trimming stripped 5 bases from V and 4 bases from J, with 20 bases between. Germline CDR1 reads SGHNT; CDR2 reads YENEEA. CDR3 length: 17 amino acids. CDR3 in amino acids: CASSPSDVGPSTGELFF. The CDR3, as DNA: TGTGCCAGCAGCCCGTCTGATGTGGGGCCGAGCACCGGGGAGCTGTTTTTT.

V is TRBV2 and J is TRBJ1-5; maybe TRBD1 (5 bases). Germline V gives CDR1 SNHLY, CDR2 FYNNEI. The CDR3 has 16 residues. Trimming took 5 bases from V and 1 from J, leaving 15 bases between them. CDR3 DNA: TGTGCCAGCAGTCTTACCCTGGACACCAGCAATCAGCCCCAGCATTTT. It translates to CASSLTLDTSNQPQHF.

The CDR3 here is CASQHSQGLILLDQPQHF. The CDR3 region has the DNA TGTGCCAGCCAACACAGTCAGGGACTCATTCTTTTAGATCAGCCCCAGCATTTT. This chain uses TRBV19 with TRBJ1-5, with D possibly matching TRBD1 (5 bases). CDR3 length: 18 residues. The germline CDR1 and CDR2 sequences are LNHDA and SQIVND (reference sequence). V was cut by 9 bases and J by 5 bases, with 29 bases left in between.

This clone appeared a few times. The J gene is TRBJ2-7, the V gene TRBV6-5, with TRBD1 matching 9 bases. This CDR3 comprises 14 residues. CDR1 is MNHEY, CDR2 SVGAGI, per germline. V lost 8 bases to trimming and J lost 3 bases; unmatched junction nucleotides: 8. CDR3 sequence reads: CASVYRDRVYEQYF. In DNA form, the CDR3 reads TGTGCCAGCGTTTACCGGGACAGGGTCTACGAGCAGTACTTC.

CDR3 residues: CASSYSMSQETQYF. For the CDR3, the DNA is TGTGCCAGCAGTTACTCGATGAGCCAAGAGACCCAGTACTTC. The chain links TRBV6-2 or TRBV6-3 to TRBJ2-5; D not resolved. CDR1 MNHEY and CDR2 SVGEGT come from the germline V gene. CDR3 size: 14 residues. The V gene lost 0 bases and the J gene lost 1 base, with 6 bases spanning the gap.

V gene TRBV11-2 combines with J gene TRBJ2-1; D might be TRBD1 (6 bases). Deletions cut 7 bases from V and 7 bases from J, with 17 bases between. This CDR3 spans 14 amino acids. Looked up from germline, CDR1 is SGHAT and CDR2 is FQNNGV. CDR3 nucleotide sequence: TGTGCCAGCACCTGGGGGCCCAAGGGTAATGAGCAGTTCTTC. It codes for CASTWGPKGNEQFF.

CDR3 residues: CASRTGEVNEKLFF. For the CDR3, the DNA is TGTGCCAGCAGGACAGGGGAAGTTAATGAAAAACTGTTTTTT. This chain joins TRBV6-5 and TRBJ1-4; 8 nucleotides align to TRBD1. After removal of 6 bases from V and 4 bases from J, the junction contained 4 bases not matched to a gene. The CDR3 spans 14 residues. The V gene's germline CDR1 is MNHEY and CDR2 SVGAGI.

The chain has TRBV6-1 and TRBJ2-7; 10 bases agree with TRBD2. Germline lookup yields CDR1 MNHNS and CDR2 SASEGT. There are 15 residues in the CDR3. With V trimmed by 3 bases and J by 4 bases, 6 bases remained unmatched. DNA for the CDR3: TGTGCCAGCAGTGATCTAGCGGGAGTTTTGTACGAGCAGTACTTC. Encoded protein: CASSDLAGVLYEQYF.

This sequence joins TRBV7-8 and TRBJ2-1; maybe TRBD1 (6 bases). The CDR3 extends over 15 amino acids. Germline V lookup: CDR1 SGHVS, CDR2 FQNEAQ. V lost 4 bases to trimming and J lost 6 bases, with 16 bases between them. The CDR3 sequence: CASSSPGDGVNEQFF. DNA for the CDR3: TGTGCCAGCAGCTCCCCAGGGGATGGGGTCAATGAGCAGTTCTTC.

The chain combines TRBV5-1 with TRBJ2-7; D ambiguous. CDR3 length: 15 amino acids. Germline CDR1 is SGHRS and CDR2 is YFSETQ. The V end lost 0 bases, the J end lost 2 bases, and 12 bases lay between the germline ends. In nucleotides, the CDR3 is TGCGCCAGCAGCTTGGGGTCACAGCCCCCCTACGAGCAGTACTTC. It specifies CASSLGSQPPYEQYF.

J is TRBJ2-2 and V is TRBV18; no definite D call. The CDR3 runs 13 residues. Trimming left V 5 bases short and J 4 bases short, with 8 bases between. Germline-derived CDR1 and CDR2 are KGHSH and LQKENI. CDR3 bases: TGTGCCAGCTCAGTGGGCCTCACCGGGGAGCTGTTTTTT. It translates to CASSVGLTGELFF. Full variable domain (missing parts from reference TRBV18 and TRBJ2-2): NAGVMQNPRHLVRRRGQEARLRCSPMKGHSHVYWYRQLPEEGLKFMVYLQKENIIDESGMPKERFSAEFPKEGPSILRIQQVVRGDSAAYFCASSVGLTGELFFGEGSRLTVL.

V usage is TRBV30 and J usage is TRBJ1-6, with D perhaps TRBD1 (5 bases). Trimming shortened V by 4 bases and J by 8 bases, and 18 bases separated the two germline ends. The CDR3 has 15 amino acids. Germline CDR1 is GTSNPN and CDR2 is SVGIG (reference sequence). For the CDR3, the DNA is TGTGCCTGGACCGGGAGGGGCCTGGGGTATTCACCCCTCCACTTT. Residues: CAWTGRGLGYSPLHF.

The chain combines TRBV7-7 with TRBJ2-1, with no clear D. V dropped 4 bases and J dropped 8 bases, with 6 bases sitting between them. The germline gives CDR1 SSHAT, CDR2 FNYEAQ (reference sequence). This CDR3 is built from 11 residues. The DNA for the CDR3 is TGTGCCAGCAGCTCTGGCTATGAGCAGTTCTTC. It specifies CASSSGYEQFF.

The genes are TRBV5-1 and TRBJ1-2, with D tentatively TRBD1 (5 bases). Trimming stripped 2 bases from V and 7 bases from J, with 12 bases between. Germline V gene data show CDR1 as SGHRS and CDR2 as YFSETQ. The CDR3 spans 13 residues. The CDR3 sequence is CASSFGGIRGYTF. CDR3 nucleotides: TGCGCCAGCAGCTTCGGGGGGATTCGTGGCTACACCTTC.

The CDR3 sequence is CASRTLGLAGGEQFF. The CDR3 DNA follows: TGTGCCAGTAGAACCCTGGGACTAGCGGGCGGCGAGCAGTTCTTC. The chain carries TRBV19 and TRBJ2-1, with TRBD2 matching over 12 bases. The CDR3 spans 15 residues. The V segment lost 6 bases and the J segment 10 bases; nucleotides outside the gene matches: 10. CDR1 is LNHDA, CDR2 SQIVND, per germline (reference sequence).

The chain carries TRBV5-6 and TRBJ2-1; 10 nucleotides line up with TRBD2. The CDR3 covers 15 residues. Trimming removed 5 bases from V and 4 bases from J; junction bases left unmatched: 6. In germline, CDR1 is SGHDT, CDR2 YYEEEE. CDR3 bases: TGTGCCAGCAGTTCCGAGCGGGAGGGATACAATGAGCAGTTCTTC. Its translation: CASSSEREGYNEQFF. Based on the CDR3 plus reference TRBV5-6 and TRBJ2-1, the full variable domain is DAGVTQSPTHLIKTRGQQVTLRCSPKSGHDTVSWYQQALGQGPQFIFQYYEEEERQRGNFPDRFSGHQFPNYSSELNVNALLLGDSALYLCASSSEREGYNEQFFGPGTRLTVL.

J is TRBJ1-1 and V is TRBV24-1; D gene unclear. The CDR3 has 12 amino acids. From germline, CDR1 is KGHDR and CDR2 SFDVKD. Trimming took off 6 bases at V and 4 bases at J, with 8 bases between the two ends. The CDR3 loop reads CATSLEATEAFF. CDR3 sequence (DNA): TGTGCCACCAGTCTCGAAGCCACTGAAGCTTTCTTT.